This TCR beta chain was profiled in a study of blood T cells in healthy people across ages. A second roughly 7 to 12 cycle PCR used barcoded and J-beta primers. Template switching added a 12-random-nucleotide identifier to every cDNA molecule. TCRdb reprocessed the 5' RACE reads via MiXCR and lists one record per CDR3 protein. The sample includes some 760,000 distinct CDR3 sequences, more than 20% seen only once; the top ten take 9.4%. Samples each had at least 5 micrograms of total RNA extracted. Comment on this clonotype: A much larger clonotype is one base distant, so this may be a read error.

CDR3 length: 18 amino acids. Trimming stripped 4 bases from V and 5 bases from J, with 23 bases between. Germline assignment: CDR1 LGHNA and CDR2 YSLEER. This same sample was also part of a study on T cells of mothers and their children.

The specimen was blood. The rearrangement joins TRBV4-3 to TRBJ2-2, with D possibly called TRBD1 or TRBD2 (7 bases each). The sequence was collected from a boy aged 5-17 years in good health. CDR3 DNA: TGCGCCAGCAGCCCCCTCACTAGCAGGGGGGACTATACCGGGGAGCTGTTTTTT. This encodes CASSPLTSRGDYTGELFF.